This T cell receptor beta chain was captured by sequencing in a study of CD8 T cells in ankylosing spondylitis. TCRdb analysed the 5' RACE reads with MiXCR anew, one entry per CDR3 protein. Of about 36,000 distinct CDR3 sequences in the sample, 6% are singletons; the top ten hold around 12%. The CDR3 contains 16 residues. Trimming removed 2 bases from V and 5 bases from J; junction bases left unmatched: 3. Per the germline V gene, CDR1 is MNHEY and CDR2 is SVGAGI. This clonotype was detected many times. The sequence was obtained from a male donor with ankylosing spondylitis or in good health (not recorded which). The specimen sequenced was blood, either unsorted or a sorted T cell fraction (not recorded which). J is TRBJ2-2 and V is TRBV6-5; 12 positions agree with TRBD1. CDR3 nucleotide sequence: TGTGCCAGCAGTTACCGGGACAGGGGGCGGACCGGGGAGCTGTTTTTT. This sequence encodes CASSYRDRGRTGELFF.